These 5 T cell receptor beta chains were all obtained from the same sample, sequenced in a study of human T cells and chemical hapten exposure. Time point meaning: patch test 3, about 24 weeks after DPC sensitization. Specified treatment: therapeutic diphenylcyclopropenone sensitization with weekly scalp DPC. TCRdb re-called the RACE reads through MiXCR, storing one row per CDR3 protein. The sample gives 100,000 to 150,000 distinct CDR3 sequences, approximately 11% of which show up once; more than 2% is in the top ten. The starting material was whole blood, obtained in connection with sensitization to the hapten diphenylcyclopropenone (DPC). The source is a woman aged 45-59 years with alopecia areata. Some clones in this sample may be carry-over from other donors' samples.

The CDR3 nucleotides read TGTGCCAGCAGCCAAGTATCCGGGACTTACACTGAAGCTTTCTTT. It translates to CASSQVSGTYTEAFF. The chain uses TRBV4-2 and TRBJ1-1, with a tentative D call TRBD1 (5 bases). V dropped 1 base and J dropped 3 bases, with 12 bases sitting between them. CDR1 and CDR2 from the germline V gene are LGHNA and YNFKEQ. This CDR3 has 15 residues.

The V call is TRBV3-1, the J call TRBJ1-5; D not certain. The CDR3 consists of 12 residues. Germline loops: CDR1 LGHDT, CDR2 YNNKEL (reference sequence). V was clipped by 4 bases and J by 5 bases, with 6 bases between them. The CDR3 is CASSPGDQPQHF. The CDR3 DNA sequence: TGTGCCAGCAGCCCCGGCGATCAGCCCCAGCATTTT. Variable domain in full (rest from reference TRBV3-1 and TRBJ1-5): DTAVSQTPKYLVTQMGNDKSIKCEQNLGHDTMYWYKQDSKKFLKIMFSYNNKELIINETVPNRFSPKSPDKAHLNLHINSLELGDSAVYFCASSPGDQPQHFGDGTRLSIL.

The CDR3 spells CASSYSGGGTEAFF. The CDR3 DNA reads as TGTGCCAGCAGTTATTCCGGGGGCGGCACTGAAGCTTTCTTT. The chain couples TRBV6-2 or TRBV6-3 to TRBJ1-1; D perhaps matches TRBD1 (6 bases). The CDR3 sequence is 14 residues long. Trimming cost V 3 bases and J 4 bases, with 12 bases left between them. The germline gives CDR1 MNHEY, CDR2 SVGEGT.

This clonotype was found many times. The CDR3 is CSVSGTGYYEQYF. The CDR3 bases are TGCAGCGTGTCCGGGACAGGGTACTACGAGCAGTACTTC. The gene calls are TRBV29-1 and TRBJ2-7; TRBD1 matches 9 bases. Unmatched junction bases numbered 6, after V lost 6 bases and J lost 3 bases. CDR3 size: 13 residues. Germline-derived CDR1 and CDR2 are SQVTM and ANQGSEA.

This clonotype showed up just a few times. The chain recombines TRBV6-2 or TRBV6-3 with TRBJ1-1, with TRBD1 matching over 10 bases. The V and J ends lost 5 bases and 5 bases, in that order; junction bases with no gene match: 5. CDR3 length: 14 residues. CDR1 is MNHEY and CDR2 is SVGEGT in the germline V gene. The CDR3 DNA is TGTGCCAGCAGTACGGACAGGGGGAGGACTGAAGCTTTCTTT. This sequence encodes CASSTDRGRTEAFF.